This T cell receptor beta chain was captured by sequencing in a study of Graves' ophthalmopathy and Graves' hyperthyroidism. The CDR3 runs 16 residues. V lost 6 bases, J lost 2 bases, and 12 bases stayed unmatched. The sequenced template was RNA, covering the TCR beta CDR3 region. The authors performed first-round RT-PCR with HTBI primers and then a second-round multiplex PCR. TCRdb analysed the multiplex PCR reads with MiXCR anew, one entry per CDR3 protein. The sample includes about 620,000 distinct CDR3 sequences, roughly 20% of them seen just once. Other autoimmune disease, uncontrolled infection, pregnancy and lactation led to exclusion. In its sample, this clonotype was seen many times.

The TCR originated in a woman aged 18 to 35 with stable Graves' hyperthyroidism. Some clones in this sample may be carry-over from other donors' samples. V gene TRBV12-3 or TRBV12-4 combines with J gene TRBJ2-7, with 8 bases lining up with TRBD1. Sequences were obtained from peripheral blood. In nucleotides, the CDR3 is TGTGCCAGCAGCCGAAAGGGGACAGGAGTAACCTACGAGCAGTACTTC. Its translation is CASSRKGTGVTYEQYF.